The next 25 T cell receptor beta chains were all read from a single sample in a study of molecular identifiers for immune sequencing clone quantification. Via MiXCR, TCRdb re-called the PCR reads, giving one row per CDR3 protein. The profile shows under 650,000 distinct CDR3 sequences, just under 20% of them singletons. The sequenced material came from naive CD8+ T cells from blood, with Jurkat cell RNA spiked in. Subset noted: FACS-sorted CD8+CD4-CCR7+CD45RA+ naive T cells. The receptors stem from a human donor in good health. Some libraries in this study had Jurkat cell RNA spiked in.

The V gene is TRBV3-1, the J gene TRBJ1-1; 10 bases fit TRBD1. The CDR3 spans 17 residues. CDR1 and CDR2 (germline): LGHDT, YNNKEL (reference sequence). V was pared by 1 base and J by 5 bases, with 10 bases of the junction left unmatched. As DNA, the CDR3 is TGTGCCAGCAGCCAAGGGGGGACAGGGGCACGGAAAACTGAAGCTTTCTTT. It codes for CASSQGGTGARKTEAFF. The entire variable domain, with the rest obtained from reference TRBV3-1 and TRBJ1-1, is as follows: DTAVSQTPKYLVTQMGNDKSIKCEQNLGHDTMYWYKQDSKKFLKIMFSYNNKELIINETVPNRFSPKSPDKAHLNLHINSLELGDSAVYFCASSQGGTGARKTEAFFGQGTRLTVV.

V gene TRBV6-6 combines with J gene TRBJ2-3; maybe TRBD2 (6 bases). The CDR3 has 15 amino acids. V was clipped by 3 bases and J by 4 bases, with 14 bases between them. CDR1 is MNHNY and CDR2 is SVGAGI in the germline V gene (reference sequence). Here the CDR3 DNA reads TGTGCCAGCAGTTATGTTAGCGGAAGCGCAGATACGCAGTATTTT. Its protein product is CASSYVSGSADTQYF.

This clonotype came up many times. V is TRBV5-6 and J is TRBJ2-7; D perhaps matches TRBD1 (6 bases). V was shortened by 0 bases and J by 5 bases, with 9 bases between the two germline ends. This CDR3 region has 13 residues. Germline values: CDR1 SGHDT, CDR2 YYEEEE. The CDR3 loop reads CASSLGQADEQYF. CDR3 coding DNA: TGTGCCAGCAGCTTGGGACAGGCTGACGAGCAGTACTTC.

This clonotype appeared a few times. A read error may explain this, as a much larger clone is one base away. The chain has TRBV30 and TRBJ1-1; 7 nucleotides match TRBD1. Unmatched junction bases numbered 13, after V lost 5 bases and J lost 1 base. This CDR3 comprises 16 residues. Germline V CDR1 and CDR2: GTSNPN, SVGIG (reference sequence). CDR3: CAWGRDRINTNTEAFF. The CDR3 DNA reads TGTGCCTGGGGCCGGGACAGAATAAACACGAACACTGAAGCTTTCTTT.

This clonotype has only a few counts. The gene calls are TRBV5-6 and TRBJ2-7, with a tentative D call TRBD1 (5 bases). The germline V gene encodes CDR1 SGHDT and CDR2 YYEEEE. The CDR3 consists of 13 residues. Trimming removed 3 bases from V and 3 bases from J, with 10 bases in between. The CDR3 DNA reads as TGTGCCAGCAGCTGGCAGGGTGACTACGAGCAGTACTTC. It yields the protein CASSWQGDYEQYF.

This clonotype was counted ten times or more. This chain joins TRBV6-5 and TRBJ1-2; TRBD1 might be the D (5 bases). Germline CDR1 is MNHEY and CDR2 is SVGAGI. The germline V and J ends were trimmed by 2 bases and 8 bases, with 12 bases remaining between them. The CDR3 is 13 residues long. The CDR3 sequence: CASSYGGGGGYTF. In DNA form, the CDR3 reads TGTGCCAGCAGTTACGGGGGGGGTGGCGGCTACACCTTC.

In its sample, this clonotype was seen a few times. Compared with germline, one end of the junction differs, possibly owing to a read error. The rearrangement uses TRBV7-7 and TRBJ2-1; D may be TRBD1 (5 bases). Germline lookup yields CDR1 SSHAT and CDR2 FNYEAQ (reference sequence). CDR3 length: 14 residues. For the CDR3, the DNA is TGTGCCAGCAGCTTAAGATCAGGGCCCGGTGAGCAGTCCTTC. Its protein is CASSLRSGPGEQSF.

The sample holds a few counts of this clonotype. The chain carries TRBV2 and TRBJ2-4; TRBD1 aligns across 8 bases. CDR3 length: 13 amino acids. Germline V gene sequence: CDR1 SNHLY, CDR2 FYNNEI. The V segment lost 7 bases and the J segment 8 bases; nucleotides outside the gene matches: 7. This CDR3 reads CASTRQGLDIQYF. CDR3 in DNA: TGTGCCAGCACTAGACAGGGGTTGGACATTCAGTACTTC. Full variable domain (outside the CDR3, taken from reference TRBV2 and TRBJ2-4): EPEVTQTPSHQVTQMGQEVILRCVPISNHLYFYWYRQILGQKVEFLVSFYNNEISEKSEIFDDQFSVERPDGSNFTLKIRSTKLEDSAMYFCASTRQGLDIQYFGAGTRLSVL.

This clonotype was seen repeatedly, ten times or more. V is TRBV7-3 and J is TRBJ1-5, with TRBD1 identical over 7 bases. The CDR3 consists of 16 residues. V was clipped by 4 bases and J by 2 bases; unmatched bases: 8. Germline values: CDR1 SGHTA, CDR2 FQGTGA. The CDR3 loop is CASSSRRQGRNQPQHF. CDR3 nucleotide sequence: TGTGCCAGCAGCTCGAGACGACAGGGCCGCAATCAGCCCCAGCATTTT.

In this sample, this clonotype turned up a few times. The CDR3 spells CASSLVRGTGIYNEQFF. In DNA form, the CDR3 reads TGTGCCAGCAGCTTAGTTCGTGGGACAGGCATATACAATGAGCAGTTCTTC. This rearrangement joins TRBV7-8 to TRBJ2-1; 8 bases match TRBD1. This CDR3 is 17 amino acids long. The germline V gene encodes CDR1 SGHVS and CDR2 FQNEAQ. J gave up 4 bases and V 1 base, and 9 bases lay outside the gene matches.

This clonotype showed up just a few times. The CDR3 region has the DNA TGTGCCAGCAGCTCCGACTTAGGGGACCAAGAGACCCAGTACTTC. This encodes CASSSDLGDQETQYF. The gene calls are TRBV11-1 and TRBJ2-5, with D possibly being TRBD1 (5 bases). Trimming left V 4 bases short and J 0 bases short, with 12 bases between. The CDR3 is made up of 15 amino acids. CDR1 and CDR2 (germline): SGHAT, FQDESV (reference sequence).

This clonotype appeared many times. The chain uses TRBV6-1 and TRBJ2-7, with 7 bases fitting TRBD1. Germline CDR1 reads MNHNS; CDR2 reads SASEGT. The CDR3 sequence is 14 residues long. Unmatched junction bases numbered 9, after V lost 6 bases and J lost 4 bases. CDR3 sequence (DNA): TGTGCCAGCAGGGAACAGGGGAACGGGTACGAGCAGTACTTC. Translated: CASREQGNGYEQYF.

The chain has TRBV11-2 and TRBJ2-7; 13 nucleotides match TRBD2. The V segment lost 5 bases and the J segment 1 base; nucleotides outside the gene matches: 5. The germline gives CDR1 SGHAT, CDR2 FQNNGV. The CDR3 runs to 16 residues. CDR3 bases: TGTGCCAGCAGCCCTTGGACTAGCGGGAGTTCCTACGAGCAGTACTTC. As protein: CASSPWTSGSSYEQYF.

About this clonotype itself: A read error may account for a junction end that differs from germline. The CDR3 nucleotides read TGTGCCAGCAGCGGCCGGGGCAGTACGAAACGATATGAGCGGTTCTTC. As protein: CASSGRGSTKRYERFF. The chain links TRBV9 to TRBJ2-1; tentatively, D is TRBD1 or TRBD2 (5 bases each). The CDR3 is 16 amino acids. Germline CDR1 is SGDLS and CDR2 is YYNGEE.

About this clonotype: The CDR3 does not end in the conserved phenylalanine or tryptophan, so this is likely a read error. The chain joins TRBV5-1 to TRBJ1-3, with a weak D call TRBD1 (6 bases). The length of the CDR3 is 20 residues. Germline assignment: CDR1 SGHRS and CDR2 YFSETQ. The V end was cut by 4 bases, the J end by 0 bases, with 26 bases between. In DNA form, the CDR3 reads TGCGCCAGCAGCGGTGTAGGGGGATCGGCTCACCTCAACTCTGGAAACACCATATATCTT. It codes for CASSGVGGSAHLNSGNTIYL.

The table lists this clonotype with many counts. The chain has TRBV4-3 and TRBJ2-7; TRBD2 aligns across 9 bases. V gave up 0 bases and J gave up 7 bases; unmatched junction bases: 4. The germline CDR1 and CDR2 sequences are LGHNA and YSLEER. The length of the CDR3 is 14 residues. The CDR3 region is CASSQDRLAGEQYF. The CDR3 DNA sequence: TGCGCCAGCAGCCAAGATAGGCTAGCGGGGGAGCAGTACTTC.

In the case of this clonotype: The junction does not match germline at one end; this may be a read error. This chain connects TRBV4-3 to TRBJ2-1; TRBD2 aligns across 9 bases. CDR3 length: 16 residues. Germline V gives CDR1 LGHNA, CDR2 YSLEER. Written as DNA, the CDR3 is TGCGCCAGCAGCCAAGAGAGACTAGCGGACTACAATAAGCAGTTCTTC. It codes for CASSQERLADYNKQFF.

The table lists this clonotype with many counts. J is TRBJ2-5 and V is TRBV14; possible D gene TRBD1, 5 bases. CDR3 length equals 14 residues. Germline V gene data show CDR1 as SGHDN and CDR2 as FVKESK. Trimming shortened V by 1 base and J by 1 base, and 7 bases separated the two germline ends. CDR3 amino acids: CASSQGQPQETQYF. In nucleotides, the CDR3 is TGTGCCAGCAGCCAAGGACAGCCCCAAGAGACCCAGTACTTC.

The sample holds many counts of this clonotype. The rearrangement links TRBV7-2 to TRBJ2-7; TRBD2 agrees at 9 bases. V shed 8 bases, J shed 4 bases, and the junction held 9 bases outside the gene matches. The CDR3 runs 14 residues. CDR1 and CDR2 (germline): SGHTA, FQGNSA. The CDR3 is CASRPSGVGYEQYF. CDR3 DNA sequence: TGTGCCAGCCGGCCTAGCGGGGTCGGGTACGAGCAGTACTTC. Complete variable domain (other parts from reference TRBV7-2 and TRBJ2-7): GAGVSQSPSNKVTEKGKDVELRCDPISGHTALYWYRQSLGQGLEFLIYFQGNSAPDKSGLPSDRFSAERTGGSVSTLTIQRTQQEDSAVYLCASRPSGVGYEQYFGPGTRLTVT.

This chain connects TRBV4-3 to TRBJ2-7; D might be TRBD2 (5 bases). From germline, CDR1 is LGHNA and CDR2 YSLEER. The CDR3 length is 13 residues. Trimming took off 3 bases at V and 6 bases at J, with 12 bases between the two ends. This CDR3 reads CASSQGEGGEQYF. In nucleotides, the CDR3 is TGCGCCAGCAGCCAGGGAGAGGGCGGCGAGCAGTACTTC.

Turning to this clonotype: This sequence may be a read error, since a much larger clone differs from it by one base. Without the conserved terminal phenylalanine or tryptophan, this CDR3 likely stems from a read error. The rearrangement joins TRBV4-3 to TRBJ2-1; D may match TRBD1 or TRBD2 (5 bases each). CDR1 is LGHNA and CDR2 is YSLEER in the germline V gene. The CDR3 length is 12 residues. V lost 1 base and J lost 9, with 7 bases in between. In nucleotides, the CDR3 is TGCGCCAGCAGCCAAGGAGGGGCTGAGCAGTTCCTC. Residues: CASSQGGAEQFL.

With respect to this clonotype: This could be a read error, since a much larger clone is one nucleotide away. V is TRBV6-5 and J is TRBJ2-2; D is unclear. This CDR3 spans 16 amino acids. Germline V CDR1 and CDR2: MNHEY, SVGAGI. Trimming removed 0 bases from V and 4 bases from J, with 12 bases in between. This CDR3 is CASSYSSSSSTGELFF. As DNA, the CDR3 is TGTGCCAGCAGTTACTCTTCCTCATCGAGCACCGGGGAGCTGTTTTTT.

In regard to this clonotype: This could be a read error, since a much larger clone is one nucleotide away. The chain joins TRBV7-9 to TRBJ2-5, with D perhaps TRBD2 (6 bases). Germline CDR1 reads SEHNR; CDR2 reads FQNEAQ (reference sequence). The CDR3 length is 15 residues. V was cut by 4 bases and J by 5 bases, with 17 bases left in between. The CDR3 DNA reads as TGTGCCAGCAGCTCAGACGTCGGGAGTTGGGAGACCCAGTACTTC. Protein sequence: CASSSDVGSWETQYF.

This clonotype has a count of ten or more. The chain links TRBV7-9 to TRBJ1-4, with TRBD1 identical over 9 bases. Germline loops: CDR1 SEHNR, CDR2 FQNEAQ (reference sequence). The CDR3 contains 16 residues. V lost 6 bases, J lost 3 bases, and 8 bases stayed unmatched. The CDR3 sequence: CASRGTGGKANEKLFF. For the CDR3, the DNA is TGTGCCAGCAGAGGAACAGGGGGCAAAGCTAATGAAAAACTGTTTTTT.

This chain links TRBV10-3 with TRBJ2-7; D might be TRBD1 (5 bases). The CDR3 has 12 residues. Trimming left V 6 bases short and J 1 base short, with 7 bases between. Germline V gene sequence: CDR1 ENHRY, CDR2 SYGVKD. Written as DNA, the CDR3 is TGTGCCATCAGGGGGCCGTCCTACGAGCAGTACTTC. Protein product: CAIRGPSYEQYF.